The clone carrying this T cell receptor beta chain was observed a few times. These data are taken from a study of blood T cells in healthy people across ages. The second PCR ran about 6 to 12 cycles with a sample-barcoded 5' primer and J-beta primers. TCRdb reprocessed the 5' RACE reads with MiXCR, giving one entry per CDR3 protein. Of about 650,000 distinct CDR3 sequences detected, 32% appear once; the ten largest clones hold just over 15%. From germline, CDR1 is KGHSH and CDR2 LQKENI. The CDR3 totals 13 residues. V lost 8 bases and J 3 bases, leaving 11 bases between the germline ends. This chain uses TRBV18 with TRBJ1-5, with D possibly being TRBD1 (5 bases). The sample taken for sequencing was blood. This TCR was sampled from a woman of 80 years or more in good health. DNA of the CDR3: TGTGCCAGCGGGGACGGGACCAATCAGCCCCAGCATTTT. The encoded protein is CASGDGTNQPQHF.